The clone carrying this T cell receptor (beta chain) was counted once. As yet, its antigen is unknown. Reverse transcription of 0.5 to 1 ug RNA was performed with random hexamers. TCRdb re-analysed the immunoSEQ multiplex PCR reads in MiXCR, keeping a single row per CDR3 protein. Of roughly 100,000 distinct CDR3 sequences listed, just under 95% are singletons. Germline values: CDR1 LNHNV, CDR2 YYDKDF (reference sequence). Trimming shortened V by 6 bases and J by 2 bases, and 13 bases separated the two germline ends. CDR3 length: 14 residues. The data are from a study of CD8 T cells in Susac syndrome. As for the study in general: Each patient with Susac syndrome, at the time of blood draw, was therapy-naive, on corticosteroids, or on intravenous immunoglobulin alone. Whole-study results and caveats: The Susac syndrome CD4+ T cell repertoires displayed no clonal expansion.

This rearrangement joins TRBV15 to TRBJ1-1; no clear D. The sequence was collected from a human donor with Susac syndrome. The sequenced material came from CD4+ T cells from PBMCs. The CDR3 DNA reads as TGTGCCACCAGTAAGGAGCCCCTCAACACTGAAGCTTTCTTT. It encodes CATSKEPLNTEAFF.